This T cell receptor beta chain was captured by sequencing in a study of T-cell memory formation after mild COVID-19. Study context: Largely, the TCR clusters proved donor specific.

TCRdb called the 5' RACE reads again in MiXCR, with one record for every CDR3 protein. Of under 300,000 distinct CDR3 sequences listed, 16% are singletons. General study points: Chiefly within CM and EM were the contracting CD4+ clones; CD8+ ones were within EMRA. There was a balanced CD4/CD8 profile in clones contracting day 15 to 85, and later expanders leaned CD4+.

The table lists this clonotype with a few counts. Its matching antigen is unknown. The clonotype originates from a man aged 18 to 30 who had mild COVID-19 (a few samples of this study predate the infection). Cell type and time point are not known. The sample consisted of PBMCs or a T cell subset sorted from them (not recorded which).

CDR3 region: CSARGQVGSYEQYF. The CDR3 DNA sequence: TGCAGTGCTCGGGGACAGGTGGGGAGCTACGAGCAGTACTTC. J is TRBJ2-7 and V is TRBV20-1; 8 bases match TRBD1. Germline CDR1 and CDR2: DFQATT and SNEGSKA (reference sequence). The CDR3 loop spans 14 amino acids. The J segment lost 3 bases and the V segment lost 5 bases, leaving 9 bases of the junction unmatched.